The entry below gives a single T cell receptor (beta chain) sequence along with its context. The sample belongs to a study of blood T cell repertoires in COVID-19. As for the study in general: The United States, Italy and Spain provided the acute and convalescent COVID-19 samples. PBMCs, B-cell-depleted T cells, or T cells were the source of the cDNA or gDNA that made up the material.

The V and J ends lost 0 bases and 2 bases respectively, with 9 bases between them. Germline CDR1 reads KGHDR; CDR2 reads SFDVKD. This CDR3 comprises 15 residues. Original processing notes: Reference gene primers were amplified, and this amplification served to estimate nucleated cell counts. Profiled with immunoSEQ multiplex PCR; TCRdb holds only in-frame clones, not every one. That table furnishes V, J and clone size, whereas the DNA furnished D and trimming. This table holds about 100,000 clones, almost 95% found once. The chain is built from TRBV24-1 and TRBJ2-5; the D is unclear. The sequencing sample was made of peripheral blood. This receptor was taken from a man over 45 with active COVID-19. This chain's CDR3 is CATSDLNRQQETQYF. The CDR3 DNA reads TGTGCCACCAGTGATTTGAACAGACAACAAGAGACCCAGTACTTC.